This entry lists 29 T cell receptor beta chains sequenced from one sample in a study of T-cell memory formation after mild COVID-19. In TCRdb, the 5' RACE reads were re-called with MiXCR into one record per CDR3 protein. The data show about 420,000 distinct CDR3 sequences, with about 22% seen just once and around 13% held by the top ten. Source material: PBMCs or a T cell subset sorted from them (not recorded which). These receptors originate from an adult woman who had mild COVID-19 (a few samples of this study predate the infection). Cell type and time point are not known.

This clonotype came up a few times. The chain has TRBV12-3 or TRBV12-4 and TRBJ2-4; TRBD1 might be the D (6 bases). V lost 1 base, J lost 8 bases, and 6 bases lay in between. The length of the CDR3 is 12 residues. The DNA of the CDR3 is TGTGCCAGCAGTTTAGAGGGGGACATTCAGTACTTC. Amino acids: CASSLEGDIQYF.

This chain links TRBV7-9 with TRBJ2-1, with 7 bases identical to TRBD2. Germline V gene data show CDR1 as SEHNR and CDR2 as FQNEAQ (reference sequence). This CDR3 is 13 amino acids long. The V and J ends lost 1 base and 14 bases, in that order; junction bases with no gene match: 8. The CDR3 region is CASSLEEAGLKFF. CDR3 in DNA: TGTGCCAGCAGCTTAGAAGAAGCGGGATTAAAGTTCTTC.

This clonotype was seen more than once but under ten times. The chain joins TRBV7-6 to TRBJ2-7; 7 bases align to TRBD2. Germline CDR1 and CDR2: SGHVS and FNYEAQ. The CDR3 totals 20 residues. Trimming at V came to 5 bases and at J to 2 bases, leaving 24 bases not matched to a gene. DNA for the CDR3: TGTGCCAGCAGCCCCCGCAAAGGGAGGATAGCGGGTCCCATAACCTACGAGCAGTACTTC. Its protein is CASSPRKGRIAGPITYEQYF.

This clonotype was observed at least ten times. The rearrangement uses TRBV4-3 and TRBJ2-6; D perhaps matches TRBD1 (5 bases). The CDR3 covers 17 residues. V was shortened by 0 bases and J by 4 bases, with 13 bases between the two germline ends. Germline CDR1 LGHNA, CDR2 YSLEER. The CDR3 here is CASSQDHLRTGANVLTF. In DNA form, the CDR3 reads TGCGCCAGCAGCCAAGATCATTTAAGGACAGGGGCCAACGTCCTGACTTTC.

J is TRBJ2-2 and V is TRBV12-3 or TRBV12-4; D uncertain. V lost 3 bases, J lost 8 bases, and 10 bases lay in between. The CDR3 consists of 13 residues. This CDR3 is CASSFGSKGELFF. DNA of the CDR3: TGTGCCAGCAGTTTCGGGTCCAAGGGGGAGCTGTTTTTT.

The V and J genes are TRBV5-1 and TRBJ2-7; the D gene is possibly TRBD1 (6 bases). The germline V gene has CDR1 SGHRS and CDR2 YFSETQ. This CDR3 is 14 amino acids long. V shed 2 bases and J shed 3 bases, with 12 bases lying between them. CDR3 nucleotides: TGCGCCAGCAGCTTTTGGACAGAGGACTACGAGCAGTACTTC. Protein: CASSFWTEDYEQYF. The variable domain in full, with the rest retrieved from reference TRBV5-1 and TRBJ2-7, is KAGVTQTPRYLIKTRGQQVTLSCSPISGHRSVSWYQQTPGQGLQFLFEYFSETQRNKGNFPGRFSGRQFSNSRSEMNVSTLELGDSALYLCASSFWTEDYEQYFGPGTRLTVT.

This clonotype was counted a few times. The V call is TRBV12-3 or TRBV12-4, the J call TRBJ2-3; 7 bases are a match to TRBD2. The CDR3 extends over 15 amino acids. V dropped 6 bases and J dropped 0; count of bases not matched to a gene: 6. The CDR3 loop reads CASRTSGGSTDTQYF. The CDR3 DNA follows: TGTGCCAGCAGAACTTCGGGGGGTAGCACAGATACGCAGTATTTT.

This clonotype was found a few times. In DNA form, the CDR3 reads TGTGCCACCCAACTGAACGAAGAGACCCAGTACTTC. It translates to CATQLNEETQYF. The V gene is TRBV10-3, the J gene TRBJ2-5, with D uncertain. Trimming shortened V by 10 bases and J by 3 bases, and 12 bases separated the two germline ends. CDR3 length equals 12 residues. Germline V gene data show CDR1 as ENHRY and CDR2 as SYGVKD.

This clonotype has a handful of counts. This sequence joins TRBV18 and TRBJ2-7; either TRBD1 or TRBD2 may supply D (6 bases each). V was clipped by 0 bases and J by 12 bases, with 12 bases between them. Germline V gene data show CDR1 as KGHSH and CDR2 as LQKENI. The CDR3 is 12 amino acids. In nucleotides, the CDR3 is TGTGCCAGCTCACCACCTCAGGGGAGGAGGTACTTC. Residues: CASSPPQGRRYF.

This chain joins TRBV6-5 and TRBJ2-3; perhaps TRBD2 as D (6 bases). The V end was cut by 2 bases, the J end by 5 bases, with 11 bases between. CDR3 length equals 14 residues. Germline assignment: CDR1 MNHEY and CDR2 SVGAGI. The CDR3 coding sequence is TGTGCCAGCAGTTACATCGGGAGAGGAGATACGCAGTATTTT. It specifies CASSYIGRGDTQYF.

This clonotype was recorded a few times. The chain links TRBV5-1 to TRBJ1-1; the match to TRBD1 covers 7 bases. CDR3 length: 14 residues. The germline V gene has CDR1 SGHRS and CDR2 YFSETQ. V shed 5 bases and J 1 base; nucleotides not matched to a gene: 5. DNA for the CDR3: TGCGCCAGCAGGCCCGGGACAGAGAACACTGAAGCTTTCTTT. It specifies CASRPGTENTEAFF.

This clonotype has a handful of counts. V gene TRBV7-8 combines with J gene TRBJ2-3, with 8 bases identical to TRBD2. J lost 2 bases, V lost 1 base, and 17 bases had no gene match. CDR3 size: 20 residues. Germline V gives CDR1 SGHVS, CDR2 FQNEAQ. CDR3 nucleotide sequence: TGTGCCAGCAGCTTAGAGGGGGTCGGCCTTCGACTAGCGCCCACAGATACGCAGTATTTT. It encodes CASSLEGVGLRLAPTDTQYF. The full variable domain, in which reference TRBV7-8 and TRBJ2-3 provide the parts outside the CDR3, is GAGVSQSPRYKVAKRGQDVALRCDPISGHVSLFWYQQALGQGPEFLTYFQNEAQLDKSGLPSDRFFAERPEGSVSTLKIQRTQQEDSAVYLCASSLEGVGLRLAPTDTQYFGPGTRLTVL.

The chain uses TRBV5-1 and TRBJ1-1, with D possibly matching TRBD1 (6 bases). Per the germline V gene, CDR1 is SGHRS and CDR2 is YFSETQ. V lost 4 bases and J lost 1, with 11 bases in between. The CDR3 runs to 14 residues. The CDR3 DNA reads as TGCGCCAGCAGCCCATGGACAGCGAACACTGAAGCTTTCTTT. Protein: CASSPWTANTEAFF.

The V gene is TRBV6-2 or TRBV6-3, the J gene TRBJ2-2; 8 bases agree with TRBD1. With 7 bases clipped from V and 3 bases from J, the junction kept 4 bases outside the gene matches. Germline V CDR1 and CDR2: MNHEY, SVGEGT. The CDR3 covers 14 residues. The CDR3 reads CASIRGRHTGELFF. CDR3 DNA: TGTGCCAGCATCAGGGGGCGGCACACCGGGGAGCTGTTTTTT.

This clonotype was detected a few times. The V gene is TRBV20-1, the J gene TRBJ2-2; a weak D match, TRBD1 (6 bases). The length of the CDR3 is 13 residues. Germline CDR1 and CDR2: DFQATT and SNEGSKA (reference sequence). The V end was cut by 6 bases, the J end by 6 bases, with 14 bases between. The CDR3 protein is CSARKQGPGELFF. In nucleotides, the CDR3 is TGCAGTGCCCGTAAACAGGGCCCCGGGGAGCTGTTTTTT.

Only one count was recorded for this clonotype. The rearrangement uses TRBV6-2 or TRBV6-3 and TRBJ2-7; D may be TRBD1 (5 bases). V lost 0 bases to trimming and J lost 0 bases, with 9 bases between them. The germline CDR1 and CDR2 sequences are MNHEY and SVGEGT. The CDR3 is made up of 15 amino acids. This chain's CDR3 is CASSYSTGNSYEQYF. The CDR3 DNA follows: TGTGCCAGCAGTTACTCAACAGGTAACTCCTACGAGCAGTACTTC.

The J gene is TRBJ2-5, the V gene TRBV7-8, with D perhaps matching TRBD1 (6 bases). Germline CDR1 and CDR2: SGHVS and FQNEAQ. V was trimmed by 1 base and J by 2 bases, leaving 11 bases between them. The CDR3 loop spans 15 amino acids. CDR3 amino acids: CASSLVGHLQETQYF. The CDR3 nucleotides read TGTGCCAGCAGCTTAGTGGGACACCTGCAAGAGACCCAGTACTTC.

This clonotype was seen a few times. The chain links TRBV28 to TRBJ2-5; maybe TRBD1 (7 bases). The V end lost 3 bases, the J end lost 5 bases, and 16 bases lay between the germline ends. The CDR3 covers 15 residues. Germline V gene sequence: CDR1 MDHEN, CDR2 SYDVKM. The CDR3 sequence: CASSFGTGAGETQYF. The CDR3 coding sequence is TGTGCCAGCAGTTTCGGTACAGGGGCGGGGGAGACCCAGTACTTC.

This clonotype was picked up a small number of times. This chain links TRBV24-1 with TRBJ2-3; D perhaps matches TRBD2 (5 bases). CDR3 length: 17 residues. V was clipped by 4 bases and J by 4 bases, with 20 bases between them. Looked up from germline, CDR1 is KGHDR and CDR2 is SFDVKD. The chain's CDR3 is CATSDLGRRPGADTQYF. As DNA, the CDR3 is TGTGCCACCAGTGACCTAGGACGGAGACCCGGGGCAGATACGCAGTATTTT.

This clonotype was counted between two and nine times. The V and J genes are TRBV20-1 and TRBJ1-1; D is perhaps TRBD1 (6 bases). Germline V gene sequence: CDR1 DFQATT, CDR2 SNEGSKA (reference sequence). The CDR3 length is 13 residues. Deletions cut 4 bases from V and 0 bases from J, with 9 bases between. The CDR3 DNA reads TGCAGTGCTACAGGGGCCCTGAACACTGAAGCTTTCTTT. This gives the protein CSATGALNTEAFF.

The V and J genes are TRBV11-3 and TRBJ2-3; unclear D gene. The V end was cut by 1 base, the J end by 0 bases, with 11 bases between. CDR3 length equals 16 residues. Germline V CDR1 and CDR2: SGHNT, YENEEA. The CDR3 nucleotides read TGTGCCAGCAGCTTAGGAGTAAAACCTAGCACAGATACGCAGTATTTT. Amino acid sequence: CASSLGVKPSTDTQYF.

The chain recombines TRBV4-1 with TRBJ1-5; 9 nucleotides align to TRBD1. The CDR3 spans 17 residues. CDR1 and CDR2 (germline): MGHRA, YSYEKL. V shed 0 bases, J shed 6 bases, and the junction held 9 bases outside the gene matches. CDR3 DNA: TGCGCCAGCAGCCAAGAATCAGGGACAGGGCGAAGTCAGCCCCAGCATTTT. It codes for CASSQESGTGRSQPQHF.

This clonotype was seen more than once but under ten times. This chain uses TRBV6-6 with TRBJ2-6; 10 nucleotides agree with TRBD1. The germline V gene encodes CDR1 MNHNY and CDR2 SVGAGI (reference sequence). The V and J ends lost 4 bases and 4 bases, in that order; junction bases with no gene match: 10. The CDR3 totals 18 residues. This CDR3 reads CASSLTGGEGLGANVLTF. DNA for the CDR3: TGTGCCAGCAGTTTGACAGGGGGCGAGGGCCTAGGGGCCAACGTCCTGACTTTC.

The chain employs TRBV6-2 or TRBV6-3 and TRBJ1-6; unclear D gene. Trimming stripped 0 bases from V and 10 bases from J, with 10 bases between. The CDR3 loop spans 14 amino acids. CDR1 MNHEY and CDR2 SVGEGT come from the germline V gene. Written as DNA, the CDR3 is TGTGCCAGCAGTTACTCTACCGCGGCGTCACCCCTCCACTTT. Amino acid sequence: CASSYSTAASPLHF.

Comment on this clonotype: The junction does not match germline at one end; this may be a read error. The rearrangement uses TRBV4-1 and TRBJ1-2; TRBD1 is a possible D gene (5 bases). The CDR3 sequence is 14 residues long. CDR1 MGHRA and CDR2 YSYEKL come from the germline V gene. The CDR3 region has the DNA TGCGCCAGCAGCGCACCCGGGACGCCGAGGCGGGTGGACTTC. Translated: CASSAPGTPRRVDF.

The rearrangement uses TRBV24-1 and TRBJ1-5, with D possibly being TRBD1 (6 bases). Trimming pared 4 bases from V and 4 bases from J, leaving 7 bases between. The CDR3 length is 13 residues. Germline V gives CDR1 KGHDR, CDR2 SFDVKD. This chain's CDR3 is CATSEQGNQPQHF. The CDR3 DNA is TGTGCCACCAGTGAACAGGGTAATCAGCCCCAGCATTTT.

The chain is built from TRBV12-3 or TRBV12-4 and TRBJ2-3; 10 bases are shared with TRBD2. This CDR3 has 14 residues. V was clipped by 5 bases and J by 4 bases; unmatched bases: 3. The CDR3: CASSPSGRADTQYF. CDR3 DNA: TGTGCCAGCAGTCCCAGCGGGAGGGCAGATACGCAGTATTTT.

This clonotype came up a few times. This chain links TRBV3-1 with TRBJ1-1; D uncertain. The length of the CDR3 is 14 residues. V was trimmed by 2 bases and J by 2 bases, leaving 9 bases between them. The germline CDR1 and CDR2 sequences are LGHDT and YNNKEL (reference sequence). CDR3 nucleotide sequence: TGTGCCAGCAGCCAACAGAACTCCAACACTGAAGCTTTCTTT. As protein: CASSQQNSNTEAFF.

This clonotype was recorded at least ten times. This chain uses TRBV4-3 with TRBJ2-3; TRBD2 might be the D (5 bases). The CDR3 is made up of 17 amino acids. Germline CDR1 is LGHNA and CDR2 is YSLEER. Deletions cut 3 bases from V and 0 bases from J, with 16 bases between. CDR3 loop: CASSQARGRASTDTQYF. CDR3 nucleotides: TGCGCCAGCAGCCAGGCGCGAGGGCGGGCTAGCACAGATACGCAGTATTTT.